The 13 T cell receptor beta chains in this list originate from one sample, sequenced in a study of blood T cells in healthy people across ages. Alongside a J-beta primer mix, a sample-barcoded 5' primer served in a second PCR lasting 7 to 11 cycles. TCRdb reprocessed the 5' RACE reads with MiXCR, giving one entry per CDR3 protein. The sample shows roughly 900,000 distinct CDR3 sequences, around 46% of them seen only once. The sequencing input was blood. These receptors were taken from a man aged 30 to 39 in good health.

This clonotype was seen a handful of times. The chain uses TRBV27 and TRBJ2-1; a weak D match, TRBD2 (5 bases). This CDR3 has 12 residues. The V gene lost 3 bases and the J gene lost 11 bases, with 11 bases spanning the gap. Germline V gene lookup returns CDR1 MNHEY and CDR2 SMNVEV (reference sequence). CDR3 DNA sequence: TGTGCCAGCAGTTTTCTGGAGGCTCAGCAGTTCTTC. This sequence encodes CASSFLEAQQFF.

The CDR3 nucleotides are TGTGCCAGCAGTTTACCGACAACCGAGCAGTACTTC. This gives the protein CASSLPTTEQYF. The chain has TRBV28 and TRBJ2-5, with D unresolved. The tail of the sequence fits TRBJ2-7 better, so the J call may be wrong. The CDR3 sequence is 12 residues long. Looked up from germline, CDR1 is MDHEN and CDR2 is SYDVKM.

The chain is built from TRBV6-1 and TRBJ1-5, with TRBD1 as a possible D gene (6 bases). Trimming took 8 bases from V and 4 from J, leaving 18 bases between them. Germline assignment: CDR1 MNHNS and CDR2 SASEGT. The length of the CDR3 is 15 residues. The DNA for the CDR3 is TGTGCCAGCGCCCCCCGGGGTAGGGGGAATCAGCCCCAGCATTTT. It translates to CASAPRGRGNQPQHF.

The chain recombines TRBV11-2 with TRBJ2-1; 12 bases line up with TRBD2. The CDR3 sequence is 16 residues long. Germline V gene data show CDR1 as SGHAT and CDR2 as FQNNGV. The V segment lost 4 bases and the J segment 7 bases; nucleotides outside the gene matches: 8. The CDR3 bases are TGTGCCAGCAGCTACCCTAGCGGGGGGGCTCCGAATGAGCAGTTCTTC. Its translation is CASSYPSGGAPNEQFF.

This clonotype was detected a few times. This chain connects TRBV6-2 or TRBV6-3 to TRBJ1-1, with D unresolved. This CDR3 is 14 amino acids long. Germline CDR1 and CDR2: MNHEY and SVGEGT. V lost 2 bases and J lost 1, with 8 bases in between. The CDR3: CASSYPGGNTEAFF. CDR3 sequence (DNA): TGTGCCAGCAGTTACCCCGGTGGGAACACTGAAGCTTTCTTT.

This clonotype has only a few counts. This rearrangement joins TRBV6-5 to TRBJ2-7; unclear D gene. This CDR3 has 11 residues. CDR1 is MNHEY, CDR2 SVGAGI, per germline. Trimming took off 5 bases at V and 8 bases at J, with 10 bases between the two ends. CDR3 DNA sequence: TGTGCCAGCAGTCAGGTAGGGAAGCAGTACTTC. Its protein is CASSQVGKQYF.

This clonotype showed up just a few times. This sequence joins TRBV3-1 and TRBJ2-7; D may be TRBD1 (5 bases). Germline lookup yields CDR1 LGHDT and CDR2 YNNKEL (reference sequence). Trimming left V 2 bases short and J 6 bases short, with 14 bases between. The CDR3 has 14 amino acids. CDR3 region: CASSQSPREGEQYF. The CDR3 nucleotides read TGTGCCAGCAGCCAATCTCCCAGGGAAGGCGAGCAGTACTTC.

This sequence joins TRBV12-3 or TRBV12-4 and TRBJ2-4, with a weak D call TRBD2 (6 bases). This CDR3 has 13 amino acids. Between the trimmed V and J ends, which lost 7 bases and 4 bases, there was a span of 11 bases. The CDR3 bases are TGTGCCAGCACCATTGGGGGGAAAAACATTCAGTACTTC. Translated, it gives CASTIGGKNIQYF.

The chain carries TRBV12-3 or TRBV12-4 and TRBJ1-1, with D possibly being TRBD1 (5 bases). The V end was cut by 6 bases, the J end by 3 bases, with 17 bases between. The CDR3 loop spans 15 amino acids. Written as DNA, the CDR3 is TGTGCCAGCAGCAGCCCTCCCGGGGGGTACACTGAAGCTTTCTTT. It encodes CASSSPPGGYTEAFF.

In its sample, this clonotype was seen a few times. V and J are TRBV20-1 and TRBJ2-3, with 8 positions matching TRBD2. There are 13 residues in the CDR3. With V trimmed by 3 bases and J by 3 bases, 2 bases remained unmatched. Germline CDR1 reads DFQATT; CDR2 reads SNEGSKA (reference sequence). CDR3 protein: CSASRGGTDTQYF. Written as DNA, the CDR3 is TGCAGTGCTAGTCGCGGGGGGACAGATACGCAGTATTTT.

As regards this clonotype: A much larger clone lies one base from this, so it may be a read error. The CDR3 sequence: CASSSFPGGHNEQYF. The CDR3 coding sequence is TGTGCCAGCAGCTCGTTTCCGGGGGGGCACAATGAGCAGTACTTC. V is TRBV7-2 and J is TRBJ2-5; TRBD2 aligns across 8 bases. The junction had 15 bases not matched to a gene; V was cut back by 4 bases and J by 11 bases. This CDR3 contains 15 residues. Germline loops: CDR1 SGHTA, CDR2 FQGNSA.

This clonotype has just a few counts. The chain employs TRBV7-3 and TRBJ1-6, with 10 bases lining up with TRBD1. The CDR3 runs 14 residues. The ends lost 5 bases at V and 10 bases at J; junction bases unmatched: 5. Germline CDR1 reads SGHTA; CDR2 reads FQGTGA. The CDR3 sequence: CASSPGQGGSPLHF. The DNA of the CDR3 is TGTGCCAGCAGCCCCGGACAGGGGGGATCACCCCTCCACTTT.

The chain recombines TRBV5-5 with TRBJ1-2; D is possibly TRBD1 (6 bases). This CDR3 spans 12 amino acids. In germline, CDR1 is SGHKS, CDR2 YYEKEE (reference sequence). Trimming took off 4 bases at V and 7 bases at J, with 11 bases between the two ends. CDR3 sequence: CASSARGGGYTF. The CDR3 DNA follows: TGTGCCAGCAGCGCGAGGGGGGGTGGCTACACCTTC.